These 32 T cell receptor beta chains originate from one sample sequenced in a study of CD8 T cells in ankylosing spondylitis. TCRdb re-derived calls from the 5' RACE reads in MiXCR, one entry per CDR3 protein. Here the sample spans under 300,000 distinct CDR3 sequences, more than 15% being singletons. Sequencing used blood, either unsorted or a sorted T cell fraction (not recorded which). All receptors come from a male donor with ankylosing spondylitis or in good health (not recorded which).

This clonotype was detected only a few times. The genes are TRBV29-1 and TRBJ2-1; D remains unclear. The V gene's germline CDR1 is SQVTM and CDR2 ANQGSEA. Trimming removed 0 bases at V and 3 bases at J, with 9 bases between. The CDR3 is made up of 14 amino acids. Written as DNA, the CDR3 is TGCAGCGTTGAAGAGTCAGGCAGCTACAATGAGCAGTTCTTC. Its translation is CSVEESGSYNEQFF.

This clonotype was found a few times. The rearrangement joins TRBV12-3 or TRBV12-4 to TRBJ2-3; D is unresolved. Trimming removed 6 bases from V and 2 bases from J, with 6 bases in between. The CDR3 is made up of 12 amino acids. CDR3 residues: CASRLDTDTQYF. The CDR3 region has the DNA TGTGCCAGCAGACTCGACACAGATACGCAGTATTTT.

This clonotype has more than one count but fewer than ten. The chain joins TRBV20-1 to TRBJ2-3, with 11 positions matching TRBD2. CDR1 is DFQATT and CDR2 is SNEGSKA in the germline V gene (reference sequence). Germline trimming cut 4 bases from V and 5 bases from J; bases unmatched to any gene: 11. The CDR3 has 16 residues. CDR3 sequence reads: CSANHFSGRAVDTQYF. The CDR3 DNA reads TGCAGTGCTAACCATTTTAGCGGGAGGGCCGTAGATACGCAGTATTTT.

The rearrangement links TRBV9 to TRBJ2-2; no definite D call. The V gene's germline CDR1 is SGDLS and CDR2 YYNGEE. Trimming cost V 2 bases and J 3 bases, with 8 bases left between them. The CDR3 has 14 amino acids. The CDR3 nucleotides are TGTGCCAGCAGCGTTGGGTGGTACACCGGGGAGCTGTTTTTT. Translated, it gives CASSVGWYTGELFF.

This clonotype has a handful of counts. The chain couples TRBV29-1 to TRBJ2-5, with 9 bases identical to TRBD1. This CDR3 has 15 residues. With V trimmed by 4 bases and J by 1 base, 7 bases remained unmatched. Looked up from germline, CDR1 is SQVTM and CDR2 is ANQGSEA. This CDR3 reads CSVGDRGMVQETQYF. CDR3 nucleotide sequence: TGCAGCGTTGGAGACAGGGGGATGGTCCAAGAGACCCAGTACTTC. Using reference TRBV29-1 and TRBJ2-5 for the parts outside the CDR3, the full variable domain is SAVISQKPSRDICQRGTSLTIQCQVDSQVTMMFWYRQQPGQSLTLIATANQGSEATYESGFVIDKFPISRPNLTFSTLTVSNMSPEDSSIYLCSVGDRGMVQETQYFGPGTRLLVL.

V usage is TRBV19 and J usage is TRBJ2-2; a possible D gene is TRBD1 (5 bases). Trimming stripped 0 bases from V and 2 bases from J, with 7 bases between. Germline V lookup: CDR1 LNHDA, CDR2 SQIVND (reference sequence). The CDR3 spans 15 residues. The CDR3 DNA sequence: TGTGCCAGTAGTATAGAGACAGCAAACACCGGGGAGCTGTTTTTT. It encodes CASSIETANTGELFF.

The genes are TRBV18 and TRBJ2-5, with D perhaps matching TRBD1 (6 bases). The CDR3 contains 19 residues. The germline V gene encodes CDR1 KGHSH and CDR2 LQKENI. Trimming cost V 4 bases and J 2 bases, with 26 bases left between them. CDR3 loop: CASSLTTGRSTRPQETQYF. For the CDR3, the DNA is TGTGCCAGCTCACTCACGACAGGCCGCTCTACACGGCCTCAAGAGACCCAGTACTTC.

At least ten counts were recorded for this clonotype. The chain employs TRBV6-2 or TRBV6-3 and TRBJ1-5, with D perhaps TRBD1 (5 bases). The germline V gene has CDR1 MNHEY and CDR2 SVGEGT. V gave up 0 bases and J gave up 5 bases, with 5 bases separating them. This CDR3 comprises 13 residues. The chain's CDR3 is CASSYSGDQPQHF. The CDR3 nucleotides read TGTGCCAGCAGTTACTCGGGGGATCAGCCCCAGCATTTT.

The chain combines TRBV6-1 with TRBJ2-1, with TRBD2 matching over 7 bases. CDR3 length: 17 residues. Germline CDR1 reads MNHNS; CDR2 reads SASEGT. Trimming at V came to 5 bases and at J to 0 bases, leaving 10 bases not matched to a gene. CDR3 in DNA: TGTGCCAGCAGTCGGGACTACCTAAAGAGCTCCTACAATGAGCAGTTCTTC. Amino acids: CASSRDYLKSSYNEQFF.

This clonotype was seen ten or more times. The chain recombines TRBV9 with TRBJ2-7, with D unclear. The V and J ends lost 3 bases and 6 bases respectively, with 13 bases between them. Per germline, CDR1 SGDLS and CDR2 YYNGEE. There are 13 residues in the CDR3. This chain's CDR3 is CASSAPPSSEQYF. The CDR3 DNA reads TGTGCCAGCAGCGCCCCCCCAAGCTCCGAGCAGTACTTC.

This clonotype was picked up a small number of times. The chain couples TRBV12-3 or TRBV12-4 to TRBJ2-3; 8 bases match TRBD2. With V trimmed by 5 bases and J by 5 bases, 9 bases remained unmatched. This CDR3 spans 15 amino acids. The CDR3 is CASSRRGRQGDTQYF. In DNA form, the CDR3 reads TGTGCCAGCAGTCGACGCGGGAGGCAGGGAGATACGCAGTATTTT.

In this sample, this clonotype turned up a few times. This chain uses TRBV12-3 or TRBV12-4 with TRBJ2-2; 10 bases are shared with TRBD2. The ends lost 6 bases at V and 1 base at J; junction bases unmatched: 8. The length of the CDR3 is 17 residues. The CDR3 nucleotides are TGTGCCAGCAGCCCCTATAGACTAGCGGGGAACACCGGGGAGCTGTTTTTT. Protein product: CASSPYRLAGNTGELFF.

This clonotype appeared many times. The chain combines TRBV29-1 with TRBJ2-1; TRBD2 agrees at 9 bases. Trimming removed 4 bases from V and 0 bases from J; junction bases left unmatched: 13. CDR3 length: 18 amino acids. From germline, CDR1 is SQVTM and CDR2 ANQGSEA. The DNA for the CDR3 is TGCAGCGTTGGCAGCGGGAGGTCCTCTATTAGCTCCTACAATGAGCAGTTCTTC. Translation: CSVGSGRSSISSYNEQFF.

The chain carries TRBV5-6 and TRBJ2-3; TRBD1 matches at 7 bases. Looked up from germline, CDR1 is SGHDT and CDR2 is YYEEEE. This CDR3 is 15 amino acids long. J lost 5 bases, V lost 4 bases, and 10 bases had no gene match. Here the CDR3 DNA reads TGTGCCAGCAGCCCCGGGACAGACGCACAAGATACGCAGTATTTT. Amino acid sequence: CASSPGTDAQDTQYF.

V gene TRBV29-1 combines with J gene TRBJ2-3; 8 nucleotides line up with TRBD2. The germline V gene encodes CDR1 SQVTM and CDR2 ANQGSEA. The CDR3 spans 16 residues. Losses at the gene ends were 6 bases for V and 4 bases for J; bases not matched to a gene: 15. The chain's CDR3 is CSVIARIAGGADTQYF. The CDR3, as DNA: TGCAGCGTAATAGCCCGTATCGCGGGAGGCGCAGATACGCAGTATTTT.

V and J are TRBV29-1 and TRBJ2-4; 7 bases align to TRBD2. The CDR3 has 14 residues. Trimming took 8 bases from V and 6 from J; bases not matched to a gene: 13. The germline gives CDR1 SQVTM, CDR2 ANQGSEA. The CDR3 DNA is TGCAGCTTCCTCGCGGGGGACGATTTAAACATTCAGTACTTC. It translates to CSFLAGDDLNIQYF.

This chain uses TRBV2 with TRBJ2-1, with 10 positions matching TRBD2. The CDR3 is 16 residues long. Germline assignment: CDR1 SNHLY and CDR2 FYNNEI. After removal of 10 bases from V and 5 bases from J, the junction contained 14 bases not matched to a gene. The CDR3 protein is CATRVRTSGSDNEQFF. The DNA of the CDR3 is TGTGCCACACGGGTAAGGACTAGCGGATCGGACAATGAGCAGTTCTTC.

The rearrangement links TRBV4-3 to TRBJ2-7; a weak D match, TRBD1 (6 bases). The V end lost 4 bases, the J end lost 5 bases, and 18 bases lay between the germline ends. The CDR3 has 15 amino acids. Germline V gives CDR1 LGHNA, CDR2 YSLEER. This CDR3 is CASSPETGWLDEQYF. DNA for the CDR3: TGCGCCAGCAGCCCGGAGACAGGCTGGTTGGACGAGCAGTACTTC.

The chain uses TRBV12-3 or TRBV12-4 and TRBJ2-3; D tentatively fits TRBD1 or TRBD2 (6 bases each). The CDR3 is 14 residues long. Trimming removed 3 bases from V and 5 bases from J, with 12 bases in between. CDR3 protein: CASSLTGAGDTQYF. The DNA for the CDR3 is TGTGCCAGCAGTTTGACGGGGGCGGGAGATACGCAGTATTTT.

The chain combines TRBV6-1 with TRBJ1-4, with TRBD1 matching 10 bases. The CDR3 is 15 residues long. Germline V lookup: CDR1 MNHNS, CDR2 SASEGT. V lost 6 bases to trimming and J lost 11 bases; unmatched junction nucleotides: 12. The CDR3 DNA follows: TGTGCCAGCAGCATAGGACAGGGGGAAATTGGGAAACTGTTTTTT. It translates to CASSIGQGEIGKLFF.

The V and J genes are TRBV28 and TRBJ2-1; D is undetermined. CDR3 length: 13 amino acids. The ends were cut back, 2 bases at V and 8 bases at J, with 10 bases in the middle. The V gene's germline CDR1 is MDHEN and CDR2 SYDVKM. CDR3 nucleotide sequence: TGTGCCAGCAGTTTACGACCGCCAGATGAGCAGTTCTTC. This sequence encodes CASSLRPPDEQFF.

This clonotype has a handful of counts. The CDR3 spells CSATKGLAGPSYNEQFF. In DNA form, the CDR3 reads TGCAGCGCGACAAAGGGACTAGCGGGGCCCTCCTACAATGAGCAGTTCTTC. The chain employs TRBV29-1 and TRBJ2-1; 13 nucleotides agree with TRBD2. The CDR3 is 17 residues long. Germline CDR1 and CDR2: SQVTM and ANQGSEA. With V trimmed by 7 bases and J by 0 bases, 9 bases remained unmatched.

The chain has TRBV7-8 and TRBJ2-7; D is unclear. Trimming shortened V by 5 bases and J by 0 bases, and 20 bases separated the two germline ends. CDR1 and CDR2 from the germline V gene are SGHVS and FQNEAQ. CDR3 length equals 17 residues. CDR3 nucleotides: TGTGCCAGCAGCCCACCAGATCGACTGAAGATCTCCTACGAGCAGTACTTC. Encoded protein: CASSPPDRLKISYEQYF.

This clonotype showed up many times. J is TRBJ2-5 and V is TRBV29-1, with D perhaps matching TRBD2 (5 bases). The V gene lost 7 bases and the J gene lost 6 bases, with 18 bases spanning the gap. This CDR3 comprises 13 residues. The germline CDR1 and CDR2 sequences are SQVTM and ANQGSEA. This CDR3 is CSALGAGGQTQYF. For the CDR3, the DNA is TGCAGCGCCCTTGGCGCGGGCGGGCAGACCCAGTACTTC.

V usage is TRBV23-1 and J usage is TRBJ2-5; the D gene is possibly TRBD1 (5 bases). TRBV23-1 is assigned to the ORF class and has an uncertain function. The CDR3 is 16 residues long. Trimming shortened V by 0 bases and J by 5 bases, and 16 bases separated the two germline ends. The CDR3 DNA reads TGCGCCAGCAGTCAATCTTCGGACAAAATGTGGGAGACCCAGTACTTC. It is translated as CASSQSSDKMWETQYF.

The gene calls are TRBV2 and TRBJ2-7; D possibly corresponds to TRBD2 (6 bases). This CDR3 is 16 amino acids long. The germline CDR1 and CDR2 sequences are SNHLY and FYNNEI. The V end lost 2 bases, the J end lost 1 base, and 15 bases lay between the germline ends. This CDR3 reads CASSELVADISYEQYF. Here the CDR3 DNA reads TGTGCCAGCAGTGAACTGGTAGCGGATATATCCTACGAGCAGTACTTC.

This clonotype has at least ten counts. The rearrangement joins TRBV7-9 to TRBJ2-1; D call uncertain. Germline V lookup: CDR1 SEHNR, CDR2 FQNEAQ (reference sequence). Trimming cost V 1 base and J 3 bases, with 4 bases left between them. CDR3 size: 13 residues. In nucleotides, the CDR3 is TGTGCCAGCAGCTTAGAACTCTACAATGAGCAGTTCTTC. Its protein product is CASSLELYNEQFF.

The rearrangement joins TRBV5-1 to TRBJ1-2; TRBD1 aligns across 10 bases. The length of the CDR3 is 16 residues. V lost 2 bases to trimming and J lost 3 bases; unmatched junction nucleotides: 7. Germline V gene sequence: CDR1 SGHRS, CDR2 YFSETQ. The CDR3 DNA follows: TGCGCCAGCAGCTTAATCGACAGGGGGCCAGACTATGGCTACACCTTC. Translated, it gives CASSLIDRGPDYGYTF.

CDR3 residues: CASSNRDAFGLSEQFF. Here the CDR3 DNA reads TGTGCCAGCAGCAACAGGGATGCCTTTGGCCTTAGTGAGCAGTTCTTC. The chain employs TRBV12-3 or TRBV12-4 and TRBJ2-1; a weak D match, TRBD1 (6 bases). The germline V and J ends were trimmed by 6 bases and 9 bases, with 24 bases remaining between them. There are 16 residues in the CDR3.

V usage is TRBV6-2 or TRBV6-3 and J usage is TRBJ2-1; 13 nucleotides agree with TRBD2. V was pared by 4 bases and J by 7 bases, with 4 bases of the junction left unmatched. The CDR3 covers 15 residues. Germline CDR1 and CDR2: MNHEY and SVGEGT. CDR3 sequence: CASSSGLAGSNEQFF. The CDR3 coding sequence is TGTGCCAGCAGTTCGGGACTAGCGGGGAGTAATGAGCAGTTCTTC.

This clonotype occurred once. CDR3 amino acids: CASSLAPGQRAYEQYF. Written as DNA, the CDR3 is TGTGCCAGCAGCTTAGCCCCAGGGCAACGGGCCTACGAGCAGTACTTC. V gene TRBV7-8 combines with J gene TRBJ2-7, with TRBD1 as a possible D gene (5 bases). CDR3 length: 16 residues. Germline CDR1 and CDR2: SGHVS and FQNEAQ. V dropped 0 bases and J dropped 2 bases, with 14 bases sitting between them.

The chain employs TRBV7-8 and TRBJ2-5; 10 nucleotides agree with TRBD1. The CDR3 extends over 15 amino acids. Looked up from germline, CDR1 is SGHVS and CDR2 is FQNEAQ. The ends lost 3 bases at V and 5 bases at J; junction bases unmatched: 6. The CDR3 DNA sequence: TGTGCCAGCAGCTTGGCGACAGGGGGCCTCGAGACCCAGTACTTC. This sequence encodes CASSLATGGLETQYF.